The next 10 T cell receptor beta chains were all read from a single sample in a study of blood T cell repertoires in COVID-19. Method: immunoSEQ multiplex PCR; TCRdb's copy keeps in-frame clones and lacks some. The data contain some 100,000 clones, about 82% of them singletons. Source material: peripheral blood. The origin of the receptors is an older woman with active or convalescent COVID-19.

V and J are TRBV6-5 and TRBJ1-2; 12 positions match TRBD1. Germline trimming cut 2 bases from V and 6 bases from J; bases unmatched to any gene: 4. This CDR3 region has 15 residues. Germline-derived CDR1 and CDR2 are MNHEY and SVGAGI. CDR3 in DNA: TGTGCCAGCAGTTACCAAGGGACAGGGGGCAATGGCTACACCTTC. As protein: CASSYQGTGGNGYTF.

The chain links TRBV2 to TRBJ1-6; D uncertain. The CDR3 sequence is 13 residues long. The V end was cut by 1 base, the J end by 16 bases, with 14 bases between. Per germline, CDR1 SNHLY and CDR2 FYNNEI. CDR3 coding DNA: TGTGCCAGCAGTGAAGTTACGGGTGGTGTACTCCACTTT. Protein product: CASSEVTGGVLHF. The variable domain in full, with the rest retrieved from reference TRBV2 and TRBJ1-6, is EPEVTQTPSHQVTQMGQEVILRCVPISNHLYFYWYRQILGQKVEFLVSFYNNEISEKSEIFDDQFSVERPDGSNFTLKIRSTKLEDSAMYFCASSEVTGGVLHFGNGTRLTVT.

This chain joins TRBV4-1 and TRBJ2-5; TRBD2 aligns across 14 bases. J was trimmed by 2 bases and V by 4 bases; bases with no gene match: 6. The germline gives CDR1 MGHRA, CDR2 YSYEKL. This CDR3 region has 17 residues. DNA of the CDR3: TGCGCCAGCAGCCGCCGGACTAGCGGGGGGACACAAGAGACCCAGTACTTC. Translating gives CASSRRTSGGTQETQYF.

V is TRBV7-8 and J is TRBJ2-1, with 10 bases identical to TRBD2. The CDR3 runs to 17 residues. Trimming removed 5 bases from V and 3 bases from J; junction bases left unmatched: 10. Looked up from germline, CDR1 is SGHVS and CDR2 is FQNEAQ. CDR3 sequence (DNA): TGTGCCAGCAGCCAAGCCTGGGAGCGGGGGGGCTACAATGAGCAGTTCTTC. Amino acids: CASSQAWERGGYNEQFF.

The chain carries TRBV5-4 and TRBJ2-3, with D tentatively TRBD1 (6 bases). Germline values: CDR1 SGHNT, CDR2 YYREEE (reference sequence). Between the trimmed V and J ends, which lost 2 bases and 1 base, there was a span of 8 bases. The CDR3 sequence is 14 residues long. The CDR3 region has the DNA TGTGCCAGCAGCTTCGAGGGGGGCACAGATACGCAGTATTTT. Its translation is CASSFEGGTDTQYF.

The genes are TRBV6-5 and TRBJ1-3; D is possibly TRBD1 (6 bases). The V gene's germline CDR1 is MNHEY and CDR2 SVGAGI. Trimming removed 8 bases at V and 6 bases at J, with 17 bases between. This CDR3 has 14 amino acids. This chain's CDR3 is CASGTGTSENTIYF. CDR3 DNA sequence: TGTGCCAGCGGAACAGGGACCTCCGAAAACACCATATATTTT.

The CDR3 loop is CASSPSSYEQYF. The CDR3 DNA reads as TGTGCCAGCAGCCCGAGCTCCTACGAGCAGTACTTC. The rearrangement links TRBV7-2 to TRBJ2-7, with D unresolved. From germline, CDR1 is SGHTA and CDR2 FQGNSA. The CDR3 runs 12 residues. The ends were cut back, 5 bases at V and 0 bases at J, with 5 bases in the middle.

The DNA of the CDR3 is TGTGCCAGCAGCATCGGGTACAACTACGAGCAGTACTTC. As protein: CASSIGYNYEQYF. The chain recombines TRBV7-6 with TRBJ2-7; no clear D gene. This CDR3 region has 13 residues. Germline CDR1 SGHVS, CDR2 FNYEAQ. V lost 5 bases and J 3 bases, leaving 11 bases between the germline ends.

This chain links TRBV2 with TRBJ1-1; 8 positions agree with TRBD1. The J segment lost 5 bases and the V segment lost 6 bases, leaving 5 bases of the junction unmatched. Germline CDR1 is SNHLY and CDR2 is FYNNEI. The length of the CDR3 is 13 residues. CDR3 residues: CASRADRGTEAFF. In nucleotides, the CDR3 is TGTGCCAGCAGGGCCGACAGGGGTACTGAAGCTTTCTTT.

The V and J genes are TRBV6-2 or TRBV6-3 and TRBJ2-1; 9 bases agree with TRBD2. J gave up 3 bases and V 0 bases, and 9 bases lay outside the gene matches. The germline V gene has CDR1 MNHEY and CDR2 SVGEGT. This CDR3 is 18 amino acids long. DNA for the CDR3: TGTGCCAGCAGTTACTCGAGGAGGGCTAGCGGGATCTACAATGAGCAGTTCTTC. Its protein is CASSYSRRASGIYNEQFF.